The 9 T cell receptor beta chains reported below all come from one sample, sequenced in a study of Graves' ophthalmopathy and Graves' hyperthyroidism. From RNA, the CDR3 regions of TCR beta chains were amplified and sequenced. A first-round RT-PCR used HTBI primers, followed by a second-round multiplex PCR. Each CDR3 protein is one row after TCRdb ran MiXCR on the multiplex PCR reads. The repertoire holds 57,000 or so distinct CDR3 sequences, with approximately 50% as singletons. Sequencing input: peripheral blood. The receptor source for this set is an adult woman with Graves' ophthalmopathy.

This clonotype is classed as medium-sized. The rearrangement joins TRBV10-1 to TRBJ2-7; a weak D match, TRBD1 (5 bases). V lost 3 bases and J 7 bases, leaving 13 bases between the germline ends. There are 13 residues in the CDR3. The germline V gene encodes CDR1 WNHNN and CDR2 SYGVQD (reference sequence). The CDR3 here is CASSEQTGREQYF. Written as DNA, the CDR3 is TGCGCCAGCAGTGAACAAACAGGACGAGAGCAGTACTTC.

This clonotype was seen a single time. The chain joins TRBV7-8 to TRBJ2-5; D might be TRBD1 (6 bases). This CDR3 comprises 16 residues. Germline CDR1 is SGHVS and CDR2 is FQNEAQ. The V end lost 4 bases, the J end lost 0 bases, and 15 bases lay between the germline ends. This CDR3 reads CASSSYRQGYQETQYF. DNA for the CDR3: TGTGCCAGCAGCTCTTACAGGCAGGGGTACCAAGAGACCCAGTACTTC.

Worth noting for this clonotype: Sequence at one end of the junction differs from germline and may be a read error. This rearrangement joins TRBV19 to TRBJ2-3; 8 positions match TRBD2. This CDR3 is 17 amino acids long. CDR1 is LNHDA and CDR2 is SQIVND in the germline V gene (reference sequence). The CDR3 spells CASSRGLVASGTDTQYF. The CDR3 DNA follows: TGTGCTAGTAGTCGGGGACTAGTAGCTTCTGGCACAGATACGCAGTATTTT.

This clonotype showed up many times. The rearrangement links TRBV12-3 or TRBV12-4 to TRBJ1-1, with 11 positions matching TRBD1. Trimming cost V 6 bases and J 4 bases; bases outside gene matches: 4. The CDR3 spans 14 residues. In nucleotides, the CDR3 is TGTGCCAGCAGGACCGGGACAGGGGGCACTGAAGCTTTCTTT. Translation: CASRTGTGGTEAFF.

As to this clonotype: Relative to the germline gene, one junction end is altered; a read error may explain this. This chain connects TRBV7-7 to TRBJ2-1; D possibly corresponds to TRBD2 (7 bases). Germline loops: CDR1 SSHAT, CDR2 FNYEAQ (reference sequence). The CDR3 consists of 15 residues. DNA of the CDR3: TGTGCTAGCAGCTTAGCGGCGGGGGCCTCCAATGAGCAGTTCTTC. This sequence encodes CASSLAAGASNEQFF.

This clonotype has at least ten counts. The chain is built from TRBV12-3 or TRBV12-4 and TRBJ2-5; D not certain. The V gene lost 1 base and the J gene lost 5 bases, with 5 bases spanning the gap. The CDR3 consists of 12 residues. CDR3 amino acids: CASSLGAETQYF. The CDR3 DNA sequence: TGTGCCAGCAGTTTAGGCGCGGAGACCCAGTACTTC.

This clonotype was seen ten or more times. The chain is built from TRBV4-3 and TRBJ2-1, with 9 bases fitting TRBD1. With V trimmed by 0 bases and J by 6 bases, 12 bases remained unmatched. This CDR3 is 18 amino acids long. CDR1 and CDR2 from the germline V gene are LGHNA and YSLEER. CDR3 amino acids: CASSQDFYGTGRGNEQFF. The CDR3 DNA follows: TGCGCCAGCAGCCAAGATTTCTACGGGACAGGGCGCGGCAATGAGCAGTTCTTC.

The genes are TRBV29-1 and TRBJ2-1; 11 bases line up with TRBD2. Per the germline V gene, CDR1 is SQVTM and CDR2 is ANQGSEA. After removal of 1 base from V and 9 bases from J, the junction contained 8 bases not matched to a gene. The CDR3 covers 15 residues. CDR3 sequence reads: CSVEVLAGAVSEQFF. The CDR3 DNA follows: TGCAGCGTTGAAGTACTAGCGGGAGCAGTAAGTGAGCAGTTCTTC.

In its sample, this clonotype was seen many times. The rearrangement joins TRBV12-3 or TRBV12-4 to TRBJ1-6, with TRBD1 as a possible D gene (5 bases). This CDR3 spans 15 amino acids. Trimming cost V 5 bases and J 5 bases, with 13 bases left between them. The CDR3 spells CASSPRTSDNSPLHF. The DNA of the CDR3 is TGTGCCAGCAGTCCTCGGACAAGTGATAATTCACCCCTCCACTTT.